This T cell receptor beta chain was recorded in a study of human T cells and chemical hapten exposure (dated by TCRdb to the early 2020s). Notes on the research overall: For sensitization, 2% DPC in acetone was applied to a 2 cm by 2 cm area of upper inner arm skin. Throughout the approximately 25-week study period, patients were also given weekly therapeutic DPC doses on the scalp. Patch testing was done on the upper back using Finn chambers containing 0.01% DPC, and results were scored after 6 days according to International Contact Dermatitis Research Group standards. Alopecia areata with under or over 50% scalp involvement, alopecia totalis and alopecia universalis were represented in the patient cohort, which was mostly female. The libraries were sequenced as a pool, and the TCR yield per sample differed mostly because of small variations in library volumes within the pool. In alopecia patients, the study followed how the peripheral blood TCR repertoire changed in vivo over primary and secondary sensitization to diphenylcyclopropenone (DPC), a hapten. Patient blood was sampled pre-sensitization (week 0) and at 2, 6 and about 24 weeks after DPC sensitization. About 27 alopecia patients gave blood for TCR sequencing at one to four time points (pre-sensitization, 2, 6 and 24 weeks).

The CDR3 holds 15 amino acids from the cysteine to the phenylalanine. Only the CDR3 part of the read is kept: 45 bases, read in frame from the first base. V drops 3 bases and J drops 2 bases, leaving 12 bases in between. As encoded in the germline V gene, CDR1 is LGHNA while CDR2 is YSLEER. This clonotype occurred a few times. Its recognized antigen is unknown. No per-base quality is available; no much larger clone lies one base away. Beyond this particular receptor, the publication reports: DPC sensitization did not change the number of TCRs with a frequency above 1 in 1000, and there was no evidence of changes in global repertoire structure. After repeated subsampling, the strength of the expansion versus patch-test correlation and the threshold at which it became significant changed. The number of PT1 expanded TCRs positively correlated with patch test score, significant at thresholds 8, 16 and 32 but not 4. Alopecia, a presumed autoimmune disease, was present in all patients, so the immune response of the patients might differ from that of healthy individuals. Significantly more large CDR3 similarity clusters were formed by expanded TCRs than by pre-sensitization or healthy control sets, consistent with antigen-driven responses.

Preparation of the library involved RACE. Sequencing instrument: NextSeq 500. Library preparation attached unique molecular identifiers to individual cDNA molecules for quantitative, reproducible TCR counting. Both TCR alpha and TCR beta chains were sequenced from each blood RNA sample. The authors processed their data as follows. The median number of TCRs per sample was 85,000 to 100,000, ranging from about 20,000 to 750,000. The Decombinator software suite was used to annotate the V, J and CDR3 of the TCR reads. For the PS versus PT1 abundance plots, all samples were subsampled to the same number of TCRs (28,000). TCRs were defined as expanded if absent before sensitization and observed at least eight times at the 2-week time point. TCRdb itself trimmed the public reads at Q25 with fastp, ran MiXCR and retained productive beta chains. Every entry covers one CDR3 protein and lists the most common genes and DNA from its rows. TCRdb, not the authors, supplied the V and J calls. In this sample the table shows under 300,000 distinct CDR3 sequences, 7.5% to 9% of which occur a single time. The ten largest clones capture around 1.2% of the sample.

This sample's time point label indicates: pre-sensitization, week 0. Reading the label with the study, this specimen's treatment or condition is: therapeutic diphenylcyclopropenone sensitization with weekly scalp DPC. At each patch-test visit, blood was drawn before the patch test was applied. To be eligible, patients had to be aged 18 to 70, diagnosed with alopecia and judged suitable for DPC therapy, while pregnant patients were excluded. Total RNA was isolated from unfractionated whole blood collected in Tempus Blood RNA tubes. Material: whole blood, obtained in connection with sensitization to the hapten diphenylcyclopropenone (DPC). The sequence was obtained from a man aged 18-30 years with alopecia areata. Some clones in this sample may be carry-over from other donors' samples. The chain uses TRBV4-3 and TRBJ2-3, with TRBD2 tentatively as D gene (7 bases match). The DNA sequence is as follows: TGCGCCAGCAGCCAGGAGGGGGGGGTCACAGATACGCAGTATTTT. The resulting protein is CASSQEGGVTDTQYF.